The entry below gives a single TCR beta chain sequence along with its context. The table came from immunoSEQ multiplex PCR; TCRdb's copy has only in-frame clones and leaves some out. In total, the table holds under 200,000 clones. Germline values: CDR1 SGHTA, CDR2 FQGTGA. This CDR3 has 15 residues. V lost 1 base and J lost 1, with 10 bases in between. This sample was included in a study of control samples from healthy donors and cancer patients. The J gene is TRBJ1-1, the V gene TRBV7-3; D is unresolved. The source is a woman under 40 in good health. Sequenced: blood. CDR3 loop: CASSLMGPANTEAFF. The CDR3 DNA follows: TGTGCCAGCAGCTTAATGGGCCCGGCGAACACTGAAGCTTTCTTT.